The entry below gives a single TCR beta chain sequence along with its context. The antigen is not known. The protocol was immunoSEQ multiplex PCR, while the TCRdb copy is restricted to in-frame clones and leaves out a portion. Among 30,000 to 40,000 clones listed, about four fifths were seen once. Trimming pared 2 bases from V and 7 bases from J, leaving 4 bases between. The CDR3 spans 11 residues. CDR1 is MNHNS and CDR2 is SASEGT in the germline V gene. This sample stems from a study of chemoradiotherapy in HPV16-positive cancers. General study points: Only a couple of HPV16-positive patients supplied the functional HPV-specificity definition.

This sequence joins TRBV6-1 and TRBJ2-3; D ambiguous. The clonotype originates from a human donor with HPV-associated anogenital cancer. Sequenced here: blood, sampled from a patient who underwent chemoradiotherapy. The CDR3 sequence is CASSETYTQYF. The CDR3 DNA is TGTGCCAGCAGTGAAACTTATACGCAGTATTTT.